These T cell receptor beta chains were read from a single sample in a study of blood T cell repertoires in COVID-19. TCRdb's copy holds only in-frame clones and misses some; the assay was immunoSEQ multiplex PCR. The table shows 200,000 or so clones, with 75% to 90% occurring only once. The sequencing input was peripheral blood. The receptors stem from a man aged 55 to 70 with acute or convalescent COVID-19. CDR3s include the opening cysteine and the closing phenylalanine or tryptophan. The D gene is left open where the match is weak. Part of the rows lack a size; the others show once, few, many or a class for expanded clones.

. TRBJ2-7 TRBD1 TRBV5-6 CASSLEGQGFYEQYF TGTGCCAGCAGCTTGGAGGGACAGGGGTTCTACGAGCAGTACTTC
. TRBJ2-5 TRBD2 TRBV7-2 CASSLPSGTQETQYF TGTGCCAGCAGCTTACCTAGCGGGACTCAAGAGACCCAGTACTTC
. TRBJ2-2 TRBD2 TRBV27 CASSSWSSGRAAGELFF TGTGCCAGCAGTTCTTGGAGTAGCGGGAGGGCCGCCGGGGAGCTGTTTTTT
. TRBJ2-7 TRBD2 TRBV9 CASSASAPGLAPYEQYF TGTGCCAGCAGCGCCTCGGCACCGGGACTAGCGCCCTACGAGCAGTACTTC
once TRBJ1-2 . TRBV28 CASSFRSGLYGYTF TGTGCCAGCAGTTTCCGTTCCGGACTTTATGGCTACACCTTC
. TRBJ1-4 TRBD1 TRBV7-9 CASSSQGAGEKLFF TGTGCCAGCAGCTCCCAGGGGGCCGGAGAAAAACTGTTTTTT
. TRBJ2-5 . TRBV6-5 CASRPGTGGETQYF TGTGCCAGCAGACCTGGGACTGGAGGAGAGACCCAGTACTTC
few TRBJ2-3 TRBD2 TRBV19 CASSIRRESADTQYF TGTGCCAGTAGTATTAGGCGGGAGAGCGCAGATACGCAGTATTTT
. TRBJ2-7 . TRBV18 CASSPLTTAPEQYF TGTGCCAGCTCACCACTGACGACAGCCCCCGAGCAGTACTTC
. TRBJ2-7 . TRBV5-6 CASSRSRVAIEQYF TGTGCCAGCAGTCGGTCCAGGGTGGCGATAGAGCAGTACTTC
few TRBJ2-5 TRBD2 TRBV4-2 CASSQDEAGVEETQYF TGTGCCAGCAGCCAAGATGAAGCGGGAGTGGAGGAGACCCAGTACTTC
. TRBJ1-1 TRBD1 TRBV19 CASRDRVNTEAFF TGTGCCAGTCGGGACAGGGTGAACACTGAAGCTTTCTTT
. TRBJ2-3 TRBD1 TRBV7-9 CASRNRGDTQYF TGTGCCAGCAGAAACAGGGGTGATACGCAGTATTTT
. TRBJ2-7 TRBD1 TRBV6-5 CASSYGQGAYEQYF TGTGCCAGCAGTTACGGCCAGGGGGCCTACGAGCAGTACTTC
. TRBJ1-6 TRBD1 TRBV27 CASSQDRGGSPLHF TGTGCCAGCAGTCAGGACAGGGGTGGTTCACCCCTCCACTTT
. TRBJ2-3 TRBD2 TRBV7-2 CASSLGLAKDTQYF TGTGCCAGCAGCCTCGGACTAGCAAAAGATACGCAGTATTTT
. TRBJ2-1 . TRBV7-9 CASIDLRYSYNEQFF TGTGCCAGCATCGACCTGAGGTACTCCTACAATGAGCAGTTCTTC
. TRBJ2-6 TRBD1 TRBV4-2 CASRAGGLSGANVLTF TGTGCCAGCAGGGCAGGGGGCCTCTCTGGGGCCAACGTCCTGACTTTC
. TRBJ2-1 TRBD1 TRBV7-8 CASSKSKGDRARGSYNEQFF TGTGCCAGCAGCAAGTCAAAAGGGGACAGGGCGAGGGGGTCATACAATGAGCAGTTCTTC
once TRBJ2-3 TRBD2 TRBV6-5 CASSYAAGGSTDTQYF TGTGCCAGCAGTTACGCAGCGGGAGGTAGCACAGATACGCAGTATTTT
. TRBJ1-2 . TRBV5-1 CASSLQPRQAQANYGYTF TGCGCCAGCAGCTTGCAGCCTCGACAGGCCCAAGCTAACTATGGCTACACCTTC
. TRBJ2-4 TRBD1 TRBV29-1 CSVLLQGMGKNIQYF TGCAGCGTCCTACTACAGGGGATGGGCAAAAACATTCAGTACTTC
. TRBJ1-6 . TRBV4-3 CASSQDHRGSPLHF TGCGCCAGCAGCCAAGACCATAGGGGGTCACCCCTCCACTTT